These 10 T cell receptor beta chains originate from one sample sequenced in a study of blood T cells in healthy people across ages. Using a J-beta primer mix together with a sample-barcoded 5' primer, a second PCR was run for roughly 7 to 11 cycles. From the 5' RACE reads, TCRdb called clonotypes with MiXCR, one entry per CDR3 protein. The repertoire has 850,000 or so distinct CDR3 sequences, about 28% of them found once; the top ten carry 17%. The sequencing input was blood. Receptors were obtained from an elderly woman in good health.

The count of this clonotype is one. A read error may be the cause here, since a much bigger clone is one base away. The chain recombines TRBV15 with TRBJ2-1; 9 nucleotides line up with TRBD1. This CDR3 has 15 amino acids. The V gene end was trimmed by 8 bases and the J gene end by 5 bases; junction bases not matched to a gene: 10. Germline-derived CDR1 and CDR2 are LNHNV and YYDKDF (reference sequence). The CDR3 DNA reads as TGTGCCACCGGCCGACAGGGGGTGGGGAACAATGAGCAGTTCTTC. It yields the protein CATGRQGVGNNEQFF.

A few counts support this clonotype. The chain is built from TRBV29-1 and TRBJ2-3, with TRBD2 matching 7 bases. The ends lost 1 base at V and 5 bases at J; junction bases unmatched: 6. CDR3 length equals 14 residues. Germline V CDR1 and CDR2: SQVTM, ANQGSEA. CDR3 sequence reads: CSVEGGGGLDTQYF. CDR3 DNA: TGCAGCGTTGAAGGTGGCGGGGGACTAGATACGCAGTATTTT.

The chain carries TRBV7-8 and TRBJ2-3; the D gene is possibly TRBD2 (6 bases). Trimming took 3 bases from V and 4 from J, leaving 17 bases between them. The CDR3 spans 16 residues. Germline CDR1 SGHVS, CDR2 FQNEAQ. CDR3 sequence reads: CASSFRVGGTSDTQYF. The CDR3 nucleotides read TGTGCCAGCAGCTTTAGGGTCGGCGGGACGTCAGATACGCAGTATTTT.

The sample holds many counts of this clonotype. V is TRBV7-2 and J is TRBJ2-7; D gene ambiguous. Germline V gives CDR1 SGHTA, CDR2 FQGNSA. Deletions cut 2 bases from V and 3 bases from J, with 8 bases between. This CDR3 has 13 amino acids. The CDR3 sequence: CASSLQSDYEQYF. The CDR3 coding sequence is TGTGCCAGCAGCTTACAGTCAGACTACGAGCAGTACTTC.

This clonotype has ten or more counts. This may be a read error, as it is one base from a much larger clone. The chain employs TRBV4-3 and TRBJ1-6; a weak D match, TRBD1 (6 bases). V shed 11 bases and J shed 7 bases, with 12 bases lying between them. CDR1 is LGHNA, CDR2 YSLEER, per germline. The CDR3 extends over 12 amino acids. Here the CDR3 reads CAGGRGNSPLHF. Written as DNA, the CDR3 is TGCGCCGGTGGGAGGGGGAATTCACCCCTCCACTTT.

The chain links TRBV3-1 to TRBJ2-2; 8 bases fit TRBD1. The V gene end was trimmed by 4 bases and the J gene end by 4 bases; junction bases not matched to a gene: 5. Germline V CDR1 and CDR2: LGHDT, YNNKEL (reference sequence). The CDR3 sequence is 15 residues long. The CDR3 protein is CASSRADRATGELFF. In DNA, the CDR3 is TGTGCCAGCAGCCGGGCGGACAGGGCCACCGGGGAGCTGTTTTTT. Drawing the rest from reference TRBV3-1 and TRBJ2-2, the complete variable domain is DTAVSQTPKYLVTQMGNDKSIKCEQNLGHDTMYWYKQDSKKFLKIMFSYNNKELIINETVPNRFSPKSPDKAHLNLHINSLELGDSAVYFCASSRADRATGELFFGEGSRLTVL.

This clonotype was detected only a few times. This chain joins TRBV20-1 and TRBJ1-6; D is unresolved. The length of the CDR3 is 14 residues. V dropped 6 bases and J dropped 9 bases, with 18 bases sitting between them. Germline-derived CDR1 and CDR2 are DFQATT and SNEGSKA (reference sequence). CDR3: CSALSGVGFSPLHF. CDR3 sequence (DNA): TGCAGTGCCCTGTCTGGAGTCGGGTTTTCACCCCTCCACTTT.

The V gene is TRBV6-1, the J gene TRBJ1-6; TRBD1 agrees at 10 bases. CDR1 MNHNS and CDR2 SASEGT come from the germline V gene. This CDR3 has 17 amino acids. Trimming took 5 bases from V and 3 from J; bases not matched to a gene: 7. The CDR3 bases are TGTGCCAGCAGTAAAAGACAGGGGGCTTTCTATAATTCACCCCTCCACTTT. Translation gives CASSKRQGAFYNSPLHF.

This clonotype was detected many times. This sequence joins TRBV7-9 and TRBJ2-3; 7 nucleotides match TRBD1. The junction had 7 bases not matched to a gene; V was cut back by 4 bases and J by 0 bases. Germline CDR1 and CDR2: SEHNR and FQNEAQ (reference sequence). The CDR3 consists of 16 residues. CDR3 nucleotides: TGTGCCAGCAGCTCCAAGGGGGCTTGGAGCACAGATACGCAGTATTTT. The encoded protein is CASSSKGAWSTDTQYF.

At least ten counts were recorded for this clonotype. This sequence joins TRBV7-9 and TRBJ1-1; D gene unclear. The CDR3 spans 11 residues. CDR1 is SEHNR and CDR2 is FQNEAQ in the germline V gene (reference sequence). V was pared by 3 bases and J by 10 bases, with 9 bases between. Here the CDR3 reads CASSFSNLAFF. The CDR3 DNA sequence: TGTGCCAGCAGCTTCTCCAATTTAGCTTTCTTT.